Listed below are T cell receptor beta chains from one sample, sequenced in a study of CD8 T cells in ankylosing spondylitis. MiXCR, run by TCRdb on the 5' RACE reads, gives a single entry per CDR3 protein. Among about 220,000 distinct CDR3 sequences listed, 25% to 30% were seen once. What was sequenced was blood, either unsorted or a sorted T cell fraction (not recorded which). The receptors stem from a male donor with ankylosing spondylitis or in good health (not recorded which). CDR3s include the opening cysteine and the closing phenylalanine or tryptophan. Fields, in order: clone size, CDR3 length, D gene, J gene, V gene, CDR3 DNA, CDR3 protein. A D gene is named only where the DNA matches it firmly. Size values are once, few and many counts, or a class for expanded clones, and some rows have none.

abundance: .; len: 13; d_gene: .; j_gene: TRBJ2-5; v_gene: TRBV20-1; CDR3nt: TGCAGTGCTAGCCCGGGCGGCACAGAGACCCAGTACTTC; CDR3aa: CSASPGGTETQYF
abundance: few; len: 16; d_gene: .; j_gene: TRBJ2-2; v_gene: TRBV7-9; CDR3nt: TGTGCCAGCAGCTTCGGACAAACTTCGAACACCGGGGAGCTGTTTTTT; CDR3aa: CASSFGQTSNTGELFF
abundance: few; len: 14; d_gene: .; j_gene: TRBJ1-6; v_gene: TRBV12-3/TRBV12-4; CDR3nt: TGTGCCAGCAGTTTAGCTCAGAATAATTCACCCCTCCACTTT; CDR3aa: CASSLAQNNSPLHF
abundance: .; len: 14; d_gene: .; j_gene: TRBJ2-5; v_gene: TRBV6-1; CDR3nt: TGTGCCAGCACCGTCGGACGAGCCCAAGAGACCCAGTACTTC; CDR3aa: CASTVGRAQETQYF
abundance: many; len: 15; d_gene: .; j_gene: TRBJ2-3; v_gene: TRBV7-3; CDR3nt: TGTGCCAGCAGCTTAATCCCCGGAGCGGGAGATACGCAGTATTTT; CDR3aa: CASSLIPGAGDTQYF
abundance: many; len: 15; d_gene: TRBD1; j_gene: TRBJ2-5; v_gene: TRBV4-1; CDR3nt: TGCGCCAGCAGCCAATCCCGACAGGGCCGGGAGACCCAGTACTTC; CDR3aa: CASSQSRQGRETQYF
abundance: few; len: 14; d_gene: .; j_gene: TRBJ2-7; v_gene: TRBV25-1; CDR3nt: TGTGCCGTACAGCGTGAGGGCAGGGCCTACGAGCAGTACTTC; CDR3aa: CAVQREGRAYEQYF
abundance: .; len: 14; d_gene: TRBD1; j_gene: TRBJ2-5; v_gene: TRBV5-1; CDR3nt: TGCGCCAGCAGCCCGGGACAGGGCGGTTGGACCCAGTACTTC; CDR3aa: CASSPGQGGWTQYF
abundance: few; len: 16; d_gene: TRBD1; j_gene: TRBJ2-1; v_gene: TRBV5-5; CDR3nt: TGTGCCAGCAGCTTGGGCGCGGGACAGGGTTACAATGAGCAGTTCTTC; CDR3aa: CASSLGAGQGYNEQFF
abundance: many; len: 12; d_gene: .; j_gene: TRBJ2-5; v_gene: TRBV5-1; CDR3nt: TGCGCCAGCAGCTTAATTTCAGAGACCCAGTACTTC; CDR3aa: CASSLISETQYF
abundance: .; len: 16; d_gene: .; j_gene: TRBJ1-3; v_gene: TRBV9; CDR3nt: TGTGCCAGCAGCGTCGGAAACCGACACTCTGGAAACACCATATATTTT; CDR3aa: CASSVGNRHSGNTIYF
abundance: many; len: 16; d_gene: .; j_gene: TRBJ2-7; v_gene: TRBV5-1; CDR3nt: TGCGCCAGCAGCCCCTACCTGCTAGTACGGTCGGGCGAGCAGTACTTC; CDR3aa: CASSPYLLVRSGEQYF
abundance: .; len: 12; d_gene: .; j_gene: TRBJ2-7; v_gene: TRBV12-3/TRBV12-4; CDR3nt: TGTGCCAGCAGTACCAGATTAGGCGAGCAGTACTTC; CDR3aa: CASSTRLGEQYF
abundance: .; len: 15; d_gene: .; j_gene: TRBJ1-5; v_gene: TRBV6-5; CDR3nt: TGTGCCAGCAGTTACTCGATATACGGCAATCAGCCCCAGCATTTT; CDR3aa: CASSYSIYGNQPQHF
abundance: .; len: 11; d_gene: .; j_gene: TRBJ1-1; v_gene: TRBV29-1; CDR3nt: TGCAGCGTTGAAATCGGACGGGCAGCTTTCTTT; CDR3aa: CSVEIGRAAFF
abundance: many; len: 16; d_gene: .; j_gene: TRBJ2-1; v_gene: TRBV6-5; CDR3nt: TGTGCCAGCAGTTACTCGTGGGACACTCCCTACAATGAGCAGTTCTTC; CDR3aa: CASSYSWDTPYNEQFF
abundance: .; len: 14; d_gene: .; j_gene: TRBJ2-1; v_gene: TRBV7-2; CDR3nt: TGTGCCAGCAGCCCGCCGGGACCCGCGATGGAGCAGTTCTTC; CDR3aa: CASSPPGPAMEQFF
abundance: .; len: 14; d_gene: .; j_gene: TRBJ1-3; v_gene: TRBV20-1; CDR3nt: TGCAGTGCTAGCGGGAGCCACTCTGGAAACACCATATATTTT; CDR3aa: CSASGSHSGNTIYF
abundance: many; len: 17; d_gene: .; j_gene: TRBJ2-1; v_gene: TRBV12-3/TRBV12-4; CDR3nt: TGTGCCAGCAGTCTAAGGGGACACAGTGCAGCCTACAATGAGCAGTTCTTC; CDR3aa: CASSLRGHSAAYNEQFF
abundance: few; len: 15; d_gene: TRBD2; j_gene: TRBJ2-1; v_gene: TRBV4-2; CDR3nt: TGTGCCAGCAGCCAAGAGGGGGGGGGTCTTAGTGAGCAGTTCTTC; CDR3aa: CASSQEGGGLSEQFF
abundance: .; len: 13; d_gene: .; j_gene: TRBJ2-2; v_gene: TRBV5-1; CDR3nt: TGCGCCAGCAGCCCCATGGGCACCGGGGAGCTGTTTTTT; CDR3aa: CASSPMGTGELFF
abundance: many; len: 13; d_gene: .; j_gene: TRBJ1-5; v_gene: TRBV19; CDR3nt: TGTGCCAGTAATAACAGAAACAATCAGCCCCAGCATTTT; CDR3aa: CASNNRNNQPQHF
abundance: few; len: 14; d_gene: TRBD1; j_gene: TRBJ2-7; v_gene: TRBV7-2; CDR3nt: TGTGCCAGCAGCGCCGGGACAGCAGCCTACGAGCAGTACTTC; CDR3aa: CASSAGTAAYEQYF
abundance: many; len: 16; d_gene: TRBD2; j_gene: TRBJ2-1; v_gene: TRBV7-9; CDR3nt: TGTGCCAGCAGCATTAGATCCGGGACTATCAACAATGAGCAGTTCTTC; CDR3aa: CASSIRSGTINNEQFF
abundance: many; len: 16; d_gene: .; j_gene: TRBJ2-1; v_gene: TRBV5-1; CDR3nt: TGCGCCAGCAGCTGGAGGCCGAGTTCGGTGATCGATGAGCAGTTCTTC; CDR3aa: CASSWRPSSVIDEQFF
abundance: .; len: 13; d_gene: .; j_gene: TRBJ2-2; v_gene: TRBV5-7; CDR3nt: TGTGCCAGGGGCCCCGACTTCCCCGGGGAGCTGTTTTTT; CDR3aa: CARGPDFPGELFF
abundance: few; len: 13; d_gene: .; j_gene: TRBJ1-2; v_gene: TRBV29-1; CDR3nt: TGCAGCGTTGCGACAGCAACTAACTATGGCTACACCTTC; CDR3aa: CSVATATNYGYTF
abundance: .; len: 14; d_gene: .; j_gene: TRBJ2-3; v_gene: TRBV29-1; CDR3nt: TGCAGCGTTGAAGGCGGAGCCCCCACAGATACGCAGTATTTT; CDR3aa: CSVEGGAPTDTQYF
abundance: .; len: 15; d_gene: .; j_gene: TRBJ2-5; v_gene: TRBV6-5; CDR3nt: TGTGCCAGCAGTTACGCGGGGGCAGCCCAAGAGACCCAGTACTTC; CDR3aa: CASSYAGAAQETQYF
abundance: many; len: 12; d_gene: .; j_gene: TRBJ1-2; v_gene: TRBV20-1; CDR3nt: TGCAGTGCTCGCCGACAAGTCTATGGCTACACCTTC; CDR3aa: CSARRQVYGYTF
abundance: many; len: 13; d_gene: .; j_gene: TRBJ2-1; v_gene: TRBV7-9; CDR3nt: TGTGCCAGCAGCCTAGACCGGGTTGGGGAGCAGTTCTTC; CDR3aa: CASSLDRVGEQFF
abundance: .; len: 13; d_gene: .; j_gene: TRBJ2-2; v_gene: TRBV20-1; CDR3nt: TGCAGTGCTAGTCCGGGCGCAAGCGGGGAGCTGTTTTTT; CDR3aa: CSASPGASGELFF
abundance: many; len: 13; d_gene: .; j_gene: TRBJ1-5; v_gene: TRBV10-3; CDR3nt: TGTGCCATCAGTGAGTCTACCAATCAGCCCCAGCATTTT; CDR3aa: CAISESTNQPQHF
abundance: many; len: 15; d_gene: TRBD1; j_gene: TRBJ2-5; v_gene: TRBV29-1; CDR3nt: TGCAGCGTCGTCCGCGGACAGGGAACGGGAGAGACCCAGTACTTC; CDR3aa: CSVVRGQGTGETQYF
abundance: once; len: 15; d_gene: TRBD1; j_gene: TRBJ2-7; v_gene: TRBV7-2; CDR3nt: TGTGCCAGCAGCCCGGCGGGACAGGGGTTCTACGAGCAGTACTTC; CDR3aa: CASSPAGQGFYEQYF
abundance: many; len: 17; d_gene: .; j_gene: TRBJ2-4; v_gene: TRBV7-7; CDR3nt: TGTGCTAGCAGCGTTGGGGCACCAATACTAGCCAAAAACATTCAGTACTTC; CDR3aa: CASSVGAPILAKNIQYF
abundance: many; len: 14; d_gene: .; j_gene: TRBJ1-1; v_gene: TRBV6-1; CDR3nt: TGTGCCAGCAGTGAAGTCGGCAGGGGCACTGAAGCTTTCTTT; CDR3aa: CASSEVGRGTEAFF
abundance: .; len: 14; d_gene: .; j_gene: TRBJ1-1; v_gene: TRBV18; CDR3nt: TGTGCCAGCTCACCAACAGGAGCGAACACTGAAGCTTTCTTT; CDR3aa: CASSPTGANTEAFF
abundance: .; len: 15; d_gene: .; j_gene: TRBJ2-7; v_gene: TRBV20-1; CDR3nt: TGCAGTGCGGAACCCACGGGCCGACGAACCGACGAGCAGTACTTC; CDR3aa: CSAEPTGRRTDEQYF
abundance: many; len: 16; d_gene: TRBD2; j_gene: TRBJ2-3; v_gene: TRBV28; CDR3nt: TGTGCCAGCTCCCTAGTCGGTGCGGGAGCTGCAGATACGCAGTATTTT; CDR3aa: CASSLVGAGAADTQYF
abundance: .; len: 15; d_gene: TRBD2; j_gene: TRBJ2-1; v_gene: TRBV20-1; CDR3nt: TGCAGTGCACCCACTATCGCGGGAGGGCCGAATGAGCAGTTCTTC; CDR3aa: CSAPTIAGGPNEQFF
abundance: few; len: 17; d_gene: .; j_gene: TRBJ2-3; v_gene: TRBV15; CDR3nt: TGTGCCACCAGCAGAGATAGCCAAATGCCGGGAGAAGATACGCAGTATTTT; CDR3aa: CATSRDSQMPGEDTQYF
abundance: many; len: 13; d_gene: TRBD1; j_gene: TRBJ2-1; v_gene: TRBV6-2/TRBV6-3; CDR3nt: TGTGCCAGCAGCCGGGACAGGGACAATGAGCAGTTCTTC; CDR3aa: CASSRDRDNEQFF